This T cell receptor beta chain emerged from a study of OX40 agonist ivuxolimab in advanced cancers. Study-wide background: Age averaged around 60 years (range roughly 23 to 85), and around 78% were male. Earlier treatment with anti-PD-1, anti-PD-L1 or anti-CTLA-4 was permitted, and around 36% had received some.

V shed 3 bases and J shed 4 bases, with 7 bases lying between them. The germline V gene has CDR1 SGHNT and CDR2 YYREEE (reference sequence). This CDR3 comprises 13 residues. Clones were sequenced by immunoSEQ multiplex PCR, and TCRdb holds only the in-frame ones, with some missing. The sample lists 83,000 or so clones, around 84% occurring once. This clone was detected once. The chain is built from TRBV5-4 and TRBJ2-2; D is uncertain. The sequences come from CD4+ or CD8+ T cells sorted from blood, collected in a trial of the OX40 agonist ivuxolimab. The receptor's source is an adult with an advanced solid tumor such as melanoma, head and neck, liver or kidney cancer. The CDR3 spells CASSSYSTGELFF. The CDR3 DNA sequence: TGTGCCAGCAGCTCGTACAGCACCGGGGAGCTGTTTTTT. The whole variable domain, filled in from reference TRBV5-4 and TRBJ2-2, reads ETGVTQSPTHLIKTRGQQVTLRCSSQSGHNTVSWYQQALGQGPQFIFQYYREEENGRGNFPPRFSGLQFPNYSSELNVNALELDDSALYLCASSSYSTGELFFGEGSRLTVL.